This T cell receptor (beta chain) was captured in a study of technical replicates of blood from several donors. Only in-frame clones appear in the TCRdb table, and some are missing; sequencing was by immunoSEQ multiplex PCR. The sample includes just under 100,000 clones, approximately 95% of them seen just once. CDR1 and CDR2 from the germline V gene are MGHRA and YSYEKL. There are 14 residues in the CDR3. Deletions cut 0 bases from V and 4 bases from J, with 7 bases between. This receptor was obtained from a human donor in good health. The specimen was T cells isolated from PBMCs. V gene TRBV4-1 combines with J gene TRBJ2-1; unclear D gene. In nucleotides, the CDR3 is TGCGCCAGCAGCCAAGAGGCTAGGTACAATGAGCAGTTCTTC. Translating gives CASSQEARYNEQFF.